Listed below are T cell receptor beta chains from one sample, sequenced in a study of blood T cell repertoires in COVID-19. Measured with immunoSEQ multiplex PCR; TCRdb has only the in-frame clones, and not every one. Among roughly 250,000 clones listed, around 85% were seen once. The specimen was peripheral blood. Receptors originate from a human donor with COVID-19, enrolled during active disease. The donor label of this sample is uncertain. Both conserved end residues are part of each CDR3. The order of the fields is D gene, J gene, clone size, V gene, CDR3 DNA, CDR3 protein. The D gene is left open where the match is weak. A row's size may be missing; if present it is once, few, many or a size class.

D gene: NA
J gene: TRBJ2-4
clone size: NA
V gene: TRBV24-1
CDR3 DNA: TGTGCCACCAGTGATGCCCGGGAGGGGGCGCAGGCCATTCAGTACTTC
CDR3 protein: CATSDAREGAQAIQYF

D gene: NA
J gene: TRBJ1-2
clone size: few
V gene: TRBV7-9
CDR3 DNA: TGTGCCAGCAGCCCGCTGGCAGGCACCTATGGCTACACCTTC
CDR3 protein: CASSPLAGTYGYTF

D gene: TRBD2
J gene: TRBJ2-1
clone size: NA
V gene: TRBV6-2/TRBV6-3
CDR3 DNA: TGTGCCAGCAGTCCCCGCGGGAGGACCGCATACAATGAGCAGTTCTTC
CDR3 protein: CASSPRGRTAYNEQFF

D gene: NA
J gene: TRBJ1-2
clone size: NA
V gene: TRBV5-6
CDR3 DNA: TGTGCCAGCAGCTTGGAGACTTACTATGGCTACACCTTC
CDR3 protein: CASSLETYYGYTF

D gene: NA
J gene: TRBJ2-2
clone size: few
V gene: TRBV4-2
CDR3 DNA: TGTGCCAGCAGCCAAGATCGGCAGGCTTACACCGGGGAGCTGTTTTTT
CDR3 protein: CASSQDRQAYTGELFF

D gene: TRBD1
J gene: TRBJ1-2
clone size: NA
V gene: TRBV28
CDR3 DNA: TGTGCCAGCAGTGGACAGGGGAGGTACTATGGCTACACCTTC
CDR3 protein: CASSGQGRYYGYTF

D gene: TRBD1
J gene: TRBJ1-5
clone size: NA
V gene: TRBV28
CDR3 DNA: TGTGCCAGCAGTTCAGGGGGATATGGCAATCAGCCCCAGCATTTT
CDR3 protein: CASSSGGYGNQPQHF

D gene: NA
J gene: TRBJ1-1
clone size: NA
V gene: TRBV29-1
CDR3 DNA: TGCAGCGCCTCAGATGCGAACACTGAAGCTTTCTTT
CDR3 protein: CSASDANTEAFF

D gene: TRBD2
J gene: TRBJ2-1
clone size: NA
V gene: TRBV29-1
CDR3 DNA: TGCAGCGTTGAAGATCCAGCGGGGAGCTCCTACAATGAGCAGTTCTTC
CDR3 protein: CSVEDPAGSSYNEQFF

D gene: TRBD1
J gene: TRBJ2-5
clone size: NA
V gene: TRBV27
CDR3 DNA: TGTGCCAGCAGTTTAAGGACAGGGGTTGGAGAGACCCAGTACTTC
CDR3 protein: CASSLRTGVGETQYF

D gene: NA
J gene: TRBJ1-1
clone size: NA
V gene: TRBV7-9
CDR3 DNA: TGTGCCAGCAGCTCTCCGACTGGGAACACTGAAGCTTTCTTT
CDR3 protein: CASSSPTGNTEAFF

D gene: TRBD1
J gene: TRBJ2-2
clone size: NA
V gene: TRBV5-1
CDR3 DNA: TGCGCCAGCAGCCTGACACAGGGGTCGAACACCGGGGAGCTGTTTTTT
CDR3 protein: CASSLTQGSNTGELFF

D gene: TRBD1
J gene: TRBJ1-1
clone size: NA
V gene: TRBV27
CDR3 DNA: TGTGCCAGCAGCCCAGGACAGGGGGACACTGAAGCTTTCTTT
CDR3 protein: CASSPGQGDTEAFF

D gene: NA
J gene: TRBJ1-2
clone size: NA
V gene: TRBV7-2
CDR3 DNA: TGTGCCAGCAGCTCCCCCGACAAGGCCTATGGCTACACCTTC
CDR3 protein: CASSSPDKAYGYTF

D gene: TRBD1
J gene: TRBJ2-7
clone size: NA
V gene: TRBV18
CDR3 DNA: TGTGCCAGCTCACCCGCCGGGACAGAATACGAGCAGTACTTC
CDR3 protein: CASSPAGTEYEQYF

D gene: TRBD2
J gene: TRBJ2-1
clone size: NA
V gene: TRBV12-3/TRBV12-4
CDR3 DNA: TGTGCCAGCAGTTTAGCGAGGACTAGCGAGCAGTTCTTC
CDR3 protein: CASSLARTSEQFF

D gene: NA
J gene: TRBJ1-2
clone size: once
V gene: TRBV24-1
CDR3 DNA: TGTGCCCCAAACGGAGATAAACAGGGAAGCTATGGCTACACCTTC
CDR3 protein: CAPNGDKQGSYGYTF

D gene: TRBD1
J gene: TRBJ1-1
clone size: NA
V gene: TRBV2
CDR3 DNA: TGTGCCAGCAGTGATCGGACCAGGGGGACCACTGAAGCTTTCTTT
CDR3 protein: CASSDRTRGTTEAFF

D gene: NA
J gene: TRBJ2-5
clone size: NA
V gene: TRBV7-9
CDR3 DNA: TGTGCCAGCAGCCCCCCTAGGGGCCCCCAAGAGACCCAGTACTTC
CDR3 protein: CASSPPRGPQETQYF

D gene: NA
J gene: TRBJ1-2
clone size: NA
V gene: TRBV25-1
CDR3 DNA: TGTGCCAGCACCAAAGGTCGGGGGGCTTTAGGTGGCTACACCTTC
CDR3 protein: CASTKGRGALGGYTF

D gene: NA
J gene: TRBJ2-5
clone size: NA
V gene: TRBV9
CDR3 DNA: TGTGCCAGCAGCGTAGGCCCCAGCCAAGAGACCCAGTACTTC
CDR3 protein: CASSVGPSQETQYF

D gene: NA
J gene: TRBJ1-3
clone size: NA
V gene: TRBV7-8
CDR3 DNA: TGTGCCAGCAGCGCCCCAGAGGACTCTGGAAACACCATATATTTT
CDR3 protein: CASSAPEDSGNTIYF

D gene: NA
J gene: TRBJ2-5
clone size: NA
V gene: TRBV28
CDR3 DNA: TGTGCCAGCAGTAGCCAGGGGCTAGGGGGAGAGACCCAGTACTTC
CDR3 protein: CASSSQGLGGETQYF

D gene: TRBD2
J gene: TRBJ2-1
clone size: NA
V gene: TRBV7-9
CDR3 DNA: TGTGCCAGCAGCTTAGGGGTAGCGGGGGTATCCTACAATGAGCAGTTCTTC
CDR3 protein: CASSLGVAGVSYNEQFF

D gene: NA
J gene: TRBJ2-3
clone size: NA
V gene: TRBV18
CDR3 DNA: TGTGCCAGCTCACCATTAGCTGGGACAGATACGCAGTATTTT
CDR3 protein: CASSPLAGTDTQYF

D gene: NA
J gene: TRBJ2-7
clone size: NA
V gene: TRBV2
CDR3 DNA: TGTGCCAGCAGTGAGGACAGAAGTACCACCTACGAGCAGTACTTC
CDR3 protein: CASSEDRSTTYEQYF

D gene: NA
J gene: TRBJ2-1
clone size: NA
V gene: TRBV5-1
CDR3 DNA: TGCGCCAGCACGCATCCCTCCTATAATGAGCAGTTCTTC
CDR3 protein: CASTHPSYNEQFF

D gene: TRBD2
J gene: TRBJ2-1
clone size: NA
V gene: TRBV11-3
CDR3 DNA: TGTGCCAGCAGCTTAGATCCGCGGGGAGGGAATGAGCAGTTCTTC
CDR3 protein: CASSLDPRGGNEQFF

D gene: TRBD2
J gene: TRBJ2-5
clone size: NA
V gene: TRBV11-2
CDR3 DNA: TGTGCCAGCAGCTTAGTCGTGGGAGCGGGGGAGACCCAGTACTTC
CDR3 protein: CASSLVVGAGETQYF

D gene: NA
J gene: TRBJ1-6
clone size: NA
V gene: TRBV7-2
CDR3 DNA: TGTGCCAGCAGCTTCAGGGTTGAATCACCCCTCCACTTT
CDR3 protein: CASSFRVESPLHF

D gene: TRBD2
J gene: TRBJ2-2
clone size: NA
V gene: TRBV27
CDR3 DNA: TGTGCCAGCAGTCCCCGTGGGGGGGGGATGAACACCGGGGAGCTGTTTTTT
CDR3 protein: CASSPRGGGMNTGELFF

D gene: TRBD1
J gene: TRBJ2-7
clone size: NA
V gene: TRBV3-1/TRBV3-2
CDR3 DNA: TGTGCCAGCAGCCCGGGACAGAGATCCTACGAGCAGTACTTC
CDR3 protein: CASSPGQRSYEQYF

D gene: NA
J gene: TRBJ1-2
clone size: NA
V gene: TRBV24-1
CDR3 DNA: TGTGCCACCAGTGATACTCACTATGGCTACACCTTC
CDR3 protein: CATSDTHYGYTF

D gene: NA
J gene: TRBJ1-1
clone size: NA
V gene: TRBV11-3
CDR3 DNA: TGTGCCAGCAGCTTAGCCGGAGATACTGAAGCTTTCTTT
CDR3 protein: CASSLAGDTEAFF

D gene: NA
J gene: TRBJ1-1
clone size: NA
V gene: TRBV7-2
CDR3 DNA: TGTGCCAGCAGCTTGTTTGGCAGGGGTGTGAACACTGAAGCTTTCTTT
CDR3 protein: CASSLFGRGVNTEAFF